Shown below are 21 T cell receptor beta chains from a single sample sequenced in a study of T cell responses to AZD1222 COVID-19 vaccine. Method: immunoSEQ multiplex PCR; TCRdb's copy keeps in-frame clones and lacks some. The sample includes 100,000 to 150,000 clones, around nine tenths of them seen just once. Sample: peripheral blood, taken on day 0 of MenACWY control vaccination. The receptor source for this set is an adult in good health.

This clone was seen once. The chain links TRBV10-2 to TRBJ2-1; 14 nucleotides line up with TRBD2. J gave up 7 bases and V 5 bases, and 10 bases lay outside the gene matches. Germline-derived CDR1 and CDR2 are WSHSY and SAAADI. CDR3 length equals 17 residues. The CDR3 loop is CASSPLGLAGVGNEQFF. The DNA of the CDR3 is TGCGCCAGCAGTCCTTTGGGACTAGCGGGAGTTGGTAATGAGCAGTTCTTC.

The chain recombines TRBV29-1 with TRBJ1-3, with D maybe TRBD1 (5 bases). V dropped 6 bases and J dropped 8 bases, with 17 bases sitting between them. Per germline, CDR1 SQVTM and CDR2 ANQGSEA. This CDR3 region has 13 residues. The CDR3 bases are TGCAGCGTGAATCCTGGACAAGGCGACACCATATATTTT. Translation: CSVNPGQGDTIYF.

In its sample, this clone was seen once. This sequence joins TRBV19 and TRBJ2-7; D call uncertain. The CDR3 extends over 14 amino acids. V was shortened by 6 bases and J by 0 bases, with 12 bases between the two germline ends. Germline lookup yields CDR1 LNHDA and CDR2 SQIVND (reference sequence). CDR3 DNA sequence: TGTGCCAGTAGAATGGACGGAAACTCCTACGAGCAGTACTTC. As protein: CASRMDGNSYEQYF.

V usage is TRBV25-1 and J usage is TRBJ2-7; tentative D call: TRBD2 (6 bases). The V end lost 4 bases, the J end lost 5 bases, and 24 bases lay between the germline ends. This CDR3 contains 17 residues. Germline CDR1 and CDR2: MGHDK and SYGVNS. The CDR3 nucleotides are TGTGCCAGCAGTGTAACGCCCCGAGCGGGTCTTACCCACGAGCAGTACTTC. Residues: CASSVTPRAGLTHEQYF.

The chain links TRBV20-1 to TRBJ2-1, with D hard to call. The germline gives CDR1 DFQATT, CDR2 SNEGSKA (reference sequence). V was pared by 3 bases and J by 5 bases, with 8 bases between. The CDR3 totals 12 residues. CDR3 in amino acids: CSASGQNNEQFF. In DNA, the CDR3 is TGCAGTGCTAGTGGGCAAAACAATGAGCAGTTCTTC.

This chain connects TRBV18 to TRBJ2-2, with unresolved D. The length of the CDR3 is 14 residues. Germline lookup yields CDR1 KGHSH and CDR2 LQKENI. Trimming cost V 1 base and J 5 bases, with 8 bases left between them. CDR3 sequence: CASSPQTETGELFF. The CDR3 DNA reads TGTGCCAGCTCACCACAAACAGAGACCGGGGAGCTGTTTTTT.

The chain is built from TRBV7-9 and TRBJ2-7, with 7 nucleotides matching TRBD1. This CDR3 region has 14 residues. The V and J ends lost 5 bases and 6 bases, in that order; junction bases with no gene match: 10. Per the germline V gene, CDR1 is SEHNR and CDR2 is FQNEAQ (reference sequence). CDR3 in amino acids: CASSEPRDSSEQYF. The DNA of the CDR3 is TGTGCCAGCAGCGAACCTAGGGACAGCAGCGAGCAGTACTTC.

The CDR3 DNA reads as TGTGCCACCAGTGGGACGGGAGACTACGAGCAGTACTTC. Its protein is CATSGTGDYEQYF. The gene calls are TRBV24-1 and TRBJ2-7; maybe TRBD2 (6 bases). The CDR3 length is 13 residues. The V end lost 5 bases, the J end lost 3 bases, and 10 bases lay between the germline ends. Germline loops: CDR1 KGHDR, CDR2 SFDVKD.

This chain joins TRBV29-1 and TRBJ2-1, with 9 bases fitting TRBD2. The V gene's germline CDR1 is SQVTM and CDR2 ANQGSEA. The CDR3 is 13 amino acids. The CDR3 reads CSVSGSSYNEQFF. CDR3 nucleotide sequence: TGCAGTGTTAGCGGGAGCTCCTACAATGAGCAGTTCTTC.

V gene TRBV11-2 combines with J gene TRBJ1-1; D remains ambiguous. This CDR3 region has 14 residues. The germline V gene has CDR1 SGHAT and CDR2 FQNNGV. Trimming left V 1 base short and J 3 bases short, with 9 bases between. The CDR3, as DNA: TGTGCCAGCAGCTTAGTTAGGGAGGACACTGAAGCTTTCTTT. Amino acid sequence: CASSLVREDTEAFF.

This chain links TRBV4-1 with TRBJ2-1, with D unclear. The CDR3 sequence is 16 residues long. CDR1 and CDR2 from the germline V gene are MGHRA and YSYEKL. Trimming cost V 1 base and J 2 bases, with 12 bases left between them. CDR3 residues: CASSQGLGAAYNEQFF. The CDR3, as DNA: TGCGCCAGCAGCCAAGGCCTAGGTGCGGCCTACAATGAGCAGTTCTTC.

This chain joins TRBV7-3 and TRBJ2-1; 12 bases map to TRBD2. Trimming removed 1 base from V and 6 bases from J; junction bases left unmatched: 10. The CDR3 is 18 amino acids. The V gene's germline CDR1 is SGHTA and CDR2 FQGTGA. The DNA for the CDR3 is TGTGCCAGCAGCTTAATAGGAGTTGCTAGCGGGAGGGTCAATGAGCAGTTCTTC. Its translation: CASSLIGVASGRVNEQFF.

V gene TRBV5-1 combines with J gene TRBJ2-1; TRBD1 matches 10 bases. The CDR3 spans 16 residues. Per germline, CDR1 SGHRS and CDR2 YFSETQ. The V gene end was trimmed by 3 bases and the J gene end by 4 bases; junction bases not matched to a gene: 7. This chain's CDR3 is CASSYGTGVHYNEQFF. The CDR3 bases are TGCGCCAGCAGCTACGGGACAGGGGTCCATTACAATGAGCAGTTCTTC. Drawing the rest from reference TRBV5-1 and TRBJ2-1, the complete variable domain is KAGVTQTPRYLIKTRGQQVTLSCSPISGHRSVSWYQQTPGQGLQFLFEYFSETQRNKGNFPGRFSGRQFSNSRSEMNVSTLELGDSALYLCASSYGTGVHYNEQFFGPGTRLTVL.

The chain couples TRBV7-3 to TRBJ1-1; the D gene is possibly TRBD1 (5 bases). Between the trimmed V and J ends, which lost 5 bases and 8 bases, there was a span of 21 bases. Germline CDR1 and CDR2: SGHTA and FQGTGA. CDR3 size: 15 residues. Written as DNA, the CDR3 is TGTGCCAGCAGCGGGGGGAAGACCGGCCGGGAAGAAGCTTTCTTT. Amino acid sequence: CASSGGKTGREEAFF. The entire variable domain, with the rest obtained from reference TRBV7-3 and TRBJ1-1, is as follows: GAGVSQTPSNKVTEKGKYVELRCDPISGHTALYWYRQSLGQGPEFLIYFQGTGAADDSGLPNDRFFAVRPEGSVSTLKIQRTERGDSAVYLCASSGGKTGREEAFFGQGTRLTVV.

The chain recombines TRBV12-3 or TRBV12-4 with TRBJ2-7; unclear D gene. V was pared by 1 base and J by 7 bases, with 5 bases between. The CDR3 runs 11 residues. The DNA for the CDR3 is TGTGCCAGCAGTTTAGGGTTTGAGCAGTACTTC. Protein: CASSLGFEQYF.

This clone was observed once. This chain joins TRBV6-5 and TRBJ2-3; 11 bases line up with TRBD2. This CDR3 contains 16 residues. J gave up 0 bases and V 2 bases, and 1 base lay outside the gene matches. Germline-derived CDR1 and CDR2 are MNHEY and SVGAGI. CDR3 protein: CASSYGTSGSTDTQYF. The CDR3 coding sequence is TGTGCCAGCAGTTACGGGACTAGCGGTAGCACAGATACGCAGTATTTT.

CDR3 amino acids: CASSPRGNQPQHF. Here the CDR3 DNA reads TGTGCCAGCAGTCCACGGGGCAATCAGCCCCAGCATTTT. This chain uses TRBV6-2 or TRBV6-3 with TRBJ1-5; D not resolved. CDR1 and CDR2 (germline): MNHEY, SVGEGT. V gave up 5 bases and J gave up 2 bases, with 7 bases separating them. The CDR3 contains 13 residues.

The V gene is TRBV21-1, the J gene TRBJ2-1. TRBV21-1 is a known pseudogene. The CDR3 consists of 14 residues. CDR3 nucleotide sequence: TGTGCCAGCAGCCGGGGCAGTCGCTACAATGAGCAGTTCTTC. It is translated as CASSRGSRYNEQFF.

This rearrangement joins TRBV11-1 to TRBJ2-7; the D is unclear. Trimming cost V 1 base and J 4 bases, with 8 bases left between them. Per germline, CDR1 SGHAT and CDR2 FQDESV (reference sequence). The CDR3 contains 13 residues. Here the CDR3 DNA reads TGTGCCAGCAGCTTAGGAACTGGGTACGAGCAGTACTTC. It yields the protein CASSLGTGYEQYF. Combining the CDR3 with reference TRBV11-1 and TRBJ2-7 gives the whole variable domain EAEVAQSPRYKITEKSQAVAFWCDPISGHATLYWYRQILGQGPELLVQFQDESVVDDSQLPKDRFSAERLKGVDSTLKIQPAELGDSAMYLCASSLGTGYEQYFGPGTRLTVT.

This clone has a single count. V usage is TRBV6-5 and J usage is TRBJ2-7; 10 bases agree with TRBD1. Germline CDR1 and CDR2: MNHEY and SVGAGI. The CDR3 totals 14 residues. The junction had 8 bases not matched to a gene; V was cut back by 6 bases and J by 6 bases. The CDR3 spells CASRTGTGVSEQYF. In DNA, the CDR3 is TGTGCCAGCAGGACCGGGACAGGGGTCTCCGAGCAGTACTTC.

The CDR3 protein is CASSLGGRNTIYF. The CDR3 nucleotides are TGTGCCAGCAGCTTAGGGGGTCGAAACACCATATATTTT. The rearrangement links TRBV7-8 to TRBJ1-3; unclear D gene. V was shortened by 1 base and J by 5 bases, with 6 bases between the two germline ends. The CDR3 length is 13 residues. CDR1 and CDR2 (germline): SGHVS, FQNEAQ.